The TCR beta chain described here comes from a study of OX40 agonist ivuxolimab in advanced cancers. Study findings and constraints: The antigen specificity of the peripheral T cells (those that were expanded) was not determined.

Concerning this clone itself: The antigen remains undetermined. Other nucleotide sequences in the sample specify the same CDR3.

Profiling relied on immunoSEQ multiplex PCR, and the TCRdb table lists in-frame clones only, not all of them. The sample includes tens of thousands of clones, around nine tenths of them seen just once. J was trimmed by 0 bases and V by 5 bases; bases with no gene match: 4. CDR1 and CDR2 from the germline V gene are LNHNV and YYDKDF (reference sequence). The CDR3 length is 15 residues. The gene calls are TRBV15 and TRBJ2-3; 8 bases are shared with TRBD2. Sequenced material: CD4+ or CD8+ T cells sorted from blood, taken in a trial of the OX40 agonist ivuxolimab. This TCR derives from an adult with an advanced solid tumor such as melanoma, head and neck, liver or kidney cancer. CDR3 sequence: CATSGERGSTDTQYF. The CDR3 bases are TGTGCCACCAGCGGTGAGCGGGGGAGCACAGATACGCAGTATTTT.